This T cell receptor beta chain originates from a study of PD-L1 blockade in urothelial cancer. Study overall: Dosed intravenously at 1,200 mg every 3 weeks, atezolizumab was initiated by patients at some point between 2014 and 2016. A median of about 140,000 T cells was found in the blood samples. Men with urothelial cancer arising in the bladder made up about nine tenths of the roughly 29 patients.

The method was immunoSEQ multiplex PCR; TCRdb's version includes in-frame clones alone and lacks a portion of them. The top ten hold 2% to 2.5% of the sample, which has more than 95,000 clones, more than 75% seen once. The V segment lost 2 bases and the J segment 4 bases; nucleotides outside the gene matches: 4. CDR3 size: 15 residues. The germline V gene has CDR1 SGHRS and CDR2 YFSETQ. Stated time point: peripheral blood 6 weeks after treatment start. The J gene is TRBJ2-2, the V gene TRBV5-1, with TRBD1 identical over 8 bases. The sample here was PBMCs, taken around atezolizumab (anti-PD-L1) treatment. This TCR was sampled from a man aged 50-59 years with urothelial cancer. CDR3 loop: CASSFRQGSTGELFF. For the CDR3, the DNA is TGCGCCAGCAGCTTCCGACAGGGGAGCACCGGGGAGCTGTTTTTT.